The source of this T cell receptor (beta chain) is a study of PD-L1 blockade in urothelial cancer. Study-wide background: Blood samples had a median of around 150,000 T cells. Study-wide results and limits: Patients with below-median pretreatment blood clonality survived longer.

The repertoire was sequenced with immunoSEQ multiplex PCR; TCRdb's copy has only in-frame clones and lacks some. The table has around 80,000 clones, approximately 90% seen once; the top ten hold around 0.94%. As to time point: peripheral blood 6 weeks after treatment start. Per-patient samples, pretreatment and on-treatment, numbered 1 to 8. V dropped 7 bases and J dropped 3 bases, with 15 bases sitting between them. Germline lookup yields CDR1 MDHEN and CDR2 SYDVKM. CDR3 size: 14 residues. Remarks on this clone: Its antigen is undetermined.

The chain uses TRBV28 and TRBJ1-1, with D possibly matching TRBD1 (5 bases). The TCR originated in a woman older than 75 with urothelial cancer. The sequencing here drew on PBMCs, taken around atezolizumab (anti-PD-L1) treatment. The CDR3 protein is CASNGGSWYTEAFF. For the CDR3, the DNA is TGTGCCAGCAATGGGGGGAGTTGGTACACTGAAGCTTTCTTT.